This TCR beta chain derives from a study of blood T cell repertoires in COVID-19 (dated by TCRdb to 2020 to 2022). As for the study more broadly: Collaborator samples came from the United States, Italy and Spain and covered acute and convalescent phases of COVID-19. Deeply sampled blood TCRbeta repertoires from subjects exposed to, actively infected with, or recovered from COVID-19 were included in the dataset. The prospective study material was composed of cDNA or gDNA derived from T cells, B-cell-depleted T cells, or PBMCs. Where HLA class I and class II types were available, the types were taken from metadata supplied by the sample provider, not from assay-based typing. The repertoires were made available in a free public database intended to serve as a resource for research on the immune response to SARS-CoV-2. A de-identified subject ID, COVID-19 status, age in years and sex were almost always included in the sample metadata. The samples were drawn from two sources: the first 160 participants of the ongoing ImmuneRACE study, and 1,200 or so subjects contributed by 6 global collaborators. The investigation overall reported the following: How much clinical and demographic metadata was included differed by source and by participant, and the metadata was provided uncurated.

The collaborating institutions used their own protocols to collect whole blood in K2EDTA tubes. For TCRbeta analysis, collaborators shipped samples as frozen whole blood, isolated PBMCs, or DNA extracted from either of those sample types. Note on this clone: Its antigen has not been determined. Qualities for individual bases were not recorded, and no much larger clone is one base off.

V is cut by 7 bases and J by 2 bases, and the space between the germline ends is 14 bases. From cysteine to phenylalanine, the CDR3 is 14 amino acids long. CDR3 DNA is the only sequence kept; it has 42 bases, read in frame from the first base. The germline V gene gives CDR1 as MDHEN and CDR2 as SYDVKM. TCRbeta CDR3 regions were amplified from genomic DNA by means of the immunoSEQ Assay, a bias-controlled multiplex PCR. As for how the authors treated the data: Within the assay, amplification of reference gene primers was used to estimate how many nucleated cells each sample contained. To quantify the absolute abundance of each unique TCRbeta CDR3 rearrangement, sequence reads were collapsed and filtered. For each sample, productive Simpson clonality was calculated as the square root of Simpson's diversity index over productive rearrangements. TCRdb took this table from immuneACCESS and kept in-frame rearrangements with V and J called. Such tables lack part of the clones; where checked against another copy, unresolved V genes explain under half of the gap, and the rest is unexplained. The V and J calls and clone size come from that table; D and trimming were worked out from the DNA. A total of 300,000 to 400,000 clones appear in this sample, approximately 82% of them only once. Approximately 3% of the sample goes to the ten largest clones.

The sequenced sample consisted of peripheral blood. The TCR originated in a man aged 25-45 years with active or convalescent COVID-19. This receptor chain uses TRBV28 and TRBJ2-5; TRBD1 could be the D gene, as 5 bases match. In nucleotides, the sequence is TGTGCCAGCAAGGGGCAGGGTGGGCAAGAGACCCAGTACTTC. Its translation is CASKGQGGQETQYF.